This entry lists 19 T cell receptor beta chains sequenced from one sample in a study of OX40 agonist ivuxolimab in advanced cancers. Only in-frame clones appear in the TCRdb table, and some are missing; sequencing was by immunoSEQ multiplex PCR. The sample has about 86,000 clones, roughly nine tenths seen once. This sample comprised CD4+ or CD8+ T cells sorted from blood, obtained in a trial of the OX40 agonist ivuxolimab. The receptors shown here come from an adult with an advanced solid tumor such as melanoma, head and neck, liver or kidney cancer.

The sample holds a few counts of this clone. The chain couples TRBV6-4 to TRBJ1-2; D gene uncertain. From germline, CDR1 is MRHNA and CDR2 SNTAGT. V was clipped by 0 bases and J by 13 bases, with 6 bases between them. The CDR3 extends over 10 amino acids. The CDR3 DNA reads as TGTGCCAGCAGTGACTCAGGTCCCACCTTC. Its translation: CASSDSGPTF.

The V and J genes are TRBV4-1 and TRBJ1-2; no firm D call. The CDR3 is 13 amino acids. Looked up from germline, CDR1 is MGHRA and CDR2 is YSYEKL. V was cut by 2 bases and J by 1 base, with 5 bases left in between. CDR3 coding DNA: TGCGCCAGCAGCCAAATGGTTAACTATGGCTACACCTTC. It encodes CASSQMVNYGYTF.

The chain employs TRBV7-2 and TRBJ2-1; D not resolved. Trimming shortened V by 1 base and J by 1 base, and 11 bases separated the two germline ends. CDR1 and CDR2 from the germline V gene are SGHTA and FQGNSA. CDR3 length equals 16 residues. The CDR3 loop is CASSLVATNSYNEQFF. The CDR3 DNA reads as TGTGCCAGCAGCTTAGTGGCTACCAATTCCTACAATGAGCAGTTCTTC.

The chain employs TRBV11-2 and TRBJ2-7; D may be TRBD1 or TRBD2 (7 bases each). The CDR3 is 15 amino acids. Trimming pared 4 bases from V and 4 bases from J, leaving 17 bases between. The germline CDR1 and CDR2 sequences are SGHAT and FQNNGV. The CDR3 is CASSSGGGSGYEQYF. CDR3 nucleotide sequence: TGTGCCAGCAGCTCAGGGGGGGGTAGTGGATACGAGCAGTACTTC. The full variable domain, with the rest looked up from reference TRBV11-2 and TRBJ2-7, is EAGVAQSPRYKIIEKRQSVAFWCNPISGHATLYWYQQILGQGPKLLIQFQNNGVVDDSQLPKDRFSAERLKGVDSTLKIQPAKLEDSAVYLCASSSGGGSGYEQYFGPGTRLTVT.

This clone appeared a single time. The chain links TRBV4-1 to TRBJ2-5; either TRBD1 or TRBD2 may fit D (7 bases each). This CDR3 contains 15 residues. V gave up 0 bases and J gave up 4 bases, with 12 bases separating them. Per germline, CDR1 MGHRA and CDR2 YSYEKL. The DNA of the CDR3 is TGCGCCAGCAGCCAAGAACAGGGGAGGGGAGAGACCCAGTACTTC. Translation gives CASSQEQGRGETQYF.

The chain is built from TRBV9 and TRBJ1-1; the D is unclear. This CDR3 has 15 amino acids. V lost 0 bases to trimming and J lost 1 base, with 10 bases between them. Germline V gene lookup returns CDR1 SGDLS and CDR2 YYNGEE. CDR3 loop: CASSVEGRWNTEAFF. The CDR3 coding sequence is TGTGCCAGCAGCGTAGAGGGCAGATGGAACACTGAAGCTTTCTTT.

The rearrangement links TRBV5-8 to TRBJ2-1; 9 nucleotides align to TRBD2. Germline CDR1 reads SGHTS; CDR2 reads YDEGEE. Trimming removed 4 bases from V and 4 bases from J; junction bases left unmatched: 6. There are 15 residues in the CDR3. In nucleotides, the CDR3 is TGTGCCAGCAGCCCCTCGCTAGCGGGATACAATGAGCAGTTCTTC. This translates into CASSPSLAGYNEQFF.

The chain has TRBV29-1 and TRBJ2-1; 8 bases are a match to TRBD2. Looked up from germline, CDR1 is SQVTM and CDR2 is ANQGSEA. The V gene end was trimmed by 1 base and the J gene end by 9 bases; junction bases not matched to a gene: 5. This CDR3 has 13 residues. CDR3 DNA sequence: TGCAGCGTTGAAGCGGGAGGGCCAGGTGAGCAGTTCTTC. Encoded protein: CSVEAGGPGEQFF.

This chain joins TRBV6-5 and TRBJ1-1; 8 nucleotides match TRBD1. Trimming removed 6 bases from V and 0 bases from J; junction bases left unmatched: 6. The germline V gene has CDR1 MNHEY and CDR2 SVGAGI. The CDR3 runs to 15 residues. The CDR3 region has the DNA TGTGCCAGCAGCCGGGACAGGACCTTGAACACTGAAGCTTTCTTT. This sequence encodes CASSRDRTLNTEAFF.

This clone was seen only a few times. The chain is built from TRBV6-1 and TRBJ1-1; D gene unclear. Germline CDR1 reads MNHNS; CDR2 reads SASEGT. V lost 2 bases and J 5 bases, leaving 9 bases between the germline ends. The CDR3 has 13 residues. CDR3 DNA sequence: TGTGCCAGCAGTGAATCTCAGGTGACTGAAGCTTTCTTT. Translated, it gives CASSESQVTEAFF.

The gene calls are TRBV19 and TRBJ1-5; maybe TRBD1 (5 bases). The length of the CDR3 is 15 residues. V lost 6 bases and J 3 bases, leaving 15 bases between the germline ends. CDR1 and CDR2 from the germline V gene are LNHDA and SQIVND (reference sequence). The CDR3 sequence: CASRINGAYNQPQHF. The CDR3 DNA is TGTGCCAGTAGAATCAACGGGGCTTACAATCAGCCCCAGCATTTT.

The gene calls are TRBV5-8 and TRBJ2-3, with 9 positions matching TRBD2. The germline CDR1 and CDR2 sequences are SGHTS and YDEGEE. This CDR3 spans 17 amino acids. The V segment lost 0 bases and the J segment 0 bases; nucleotides outside the gene matches: 5. CDR3 DNA: TGTGCCAGCAGCTTGGCGGGGACTAGCACTAGCACAGATACGCAGTATTTT. Translation: CASSLAGTSTSTDTQYF.

The sample holds one count of this clone. This chain links TRBV15 with TRBJ2-5; TRBD1 agrees at 9 bases. With V trimmed by 3 bases and J by 3 bases, 5 bases remained unmatched. CDR1 is LNHNV, CDR2 YYDKDF, per germline (reference sequence). The CDR3 covers 15 residues. The DNA of the CDR3 is TGTGCCACCAGCAGTTATAGGACAGGGGAAGAGACCCAGTACTTC. Translating it yields CATSSYRTGEETQYF. Combining the CDR3 with reference TRBV15 and TRBJ2-5 gives the whole variable domain DAMVIQNPRYQVTQFGKPVTLSCSQTLNHNVMYWYQQKSSQAPKLLFHYYDKDFNNEADTPDNFQSRRPNTSFCFLDIRSPGLGDTAMYLCATSSYRTGEETQYFGPGTRLLVL.

The chain carries TRBV29-1 and TRBJ2-1; tentatively, D is TRBD1 or TRBD2 (7 bases each). The germline CDR1 and CDR2 sequences are SQVTM and ANQGSEA. Trimming stripped 8 bases from V and 5 bases from J, with 19 bases between. The CDR3 covers 14 residues. The CDR3, as DNA: TGCAGCCTCAGGGGGGCGGGAGCCGACAATGAGCAGTTCTTC. This gives the protein CSLRGAGADNEQFF.

This chain connects TRBV6-5 to TRBJ2-3, with D hard to call. From germline, CDR1 is MNHEY and CDR2 SVGAGI. V was trimmed by 0 bases and J by 0 bases, leaving 7 bases between them. This CDR3 is 15 amino acids long. The DNA for the CDR3 is TGTGCCAGCAGTTACTCTACAGTGAGCACAGATACGCAGTATTTT. This encodes CASSYSTVSTDTQYF.

This clone was counted a single time. This chain links TRBV6-5 with TRBJ2-7, with TRBD2 matching 7 bases. With 2 bases clipped from V and 4 bases from J, the junction kept 8 bases outside the gene matches. This CDR3 comprises 15 residues. Per germline, CDR1 MNHEY and CDR2 SVGAGI. CDR3 region: CASSYRRGSEYEQYF. CDR3 in DNA: TGTGCCAGCAGTTACAGGCGCGGGAGTGAGTACGAGCAGTACTTC.

The J gene is TRBJ1-1, the V gene TRBV4-1; perhaps TRBD1 as D (6 bases). There are 16 residues in the CDR3. Trimming pared 4 bases from V and 0 bases from J, leaving 15 bases between. Germline CDR1 is MGHRA and CDR2 is YSYEKL. As DNA, the CDR3 is TGCGCCAGCAGCCGAGACAGGACGGAATTGAACACTGAAGCTTTCTTT. Amino acid sequence: CASSRDRTELNTEAFF.

The chain has TRBV5-1 and TRBJ2-7; the match to TRBD2 covers 13 bases. The CDR3 totals 16 residues. Looked up from germline, CDR1 is SGHRS and CDR2 is YFSETQ. V shed 4 bases and J 7 bases; nucleotides not matched to a gene: 11. DNA for the CDR3: TGCGCCAGCAGCCCGGGACTAGCGGGACCTGCGTGGGAGCAGTACTTC. Translating gives CASSPGLAGPAWEQYF.

V is TRBV19 and J is TRBJ2-5, with D possibly TRBD1 on 5 matching bases. Germline lookup yields CDR1 LNHDA and CDR2 SQIVND (reference sequence). CDR3 length: 12 residues. The V end was cut by 9 bases, the J end by 5 bases, with 13 bases between. This CDR3 is CASNGHGETQYF. CDR3 sequence (DNA): TGTGCCAGCAACGGACACGGGGAGACCCAGTACTTC. Supplemented by reference TRBV19 and TRBJ2-5, the full variable domain reads DGGITQSPKYLFRKEGQNVTLSCEQNLNHDAMYWYRQDPGQGLRLIYYSQIVNDFQKGDIAEGYSVSREKKESFPLTVTSAQKNPTAFYLCASNGHGETQYFGPGTRLLVL.